The 25 T cell receptor beta chains given below trace back to one sample, sequenced in a study of T-cell reconstitution after alpha-beta-depleted transplantation in children. Unique molecular identifiers were built into the TCRbeta library. TCRdb re-analysed the PCR reads in MiXCR, keeping a single row per CDR3 protein. The table has 550,000 to 600,000 distinct CDR3 sequences, roughly 23% seen once. Sequences were derived from PBMCs, mostly from graft donor cells, sampled 360 days after TCRalphabeta/CD19-depleted stem cell transplant. These receptors were obtained from a boy under three years old who had a stem cell transplant for acute myeloid leukemia, so the T cells may come from the graft donor.

The rearrangement joins TRBV20-1 to TRBJ2-5, with 9 bases that match TRBD2. V dropped 6 bases and J dropped 4; count of bases not matched to a gene: 21. The germline V gene encodes CDR1 DFQATT and CDR2 SNEGSKA (reference sequence). The CDR3 length is 18 residues. CDR3 sequence: CSANQGIAGARSGETQYF. For the CDR3, the DNA is TGCAGTGCAAACCAGGGGATAGCGGGGGCGCGTTCGGGAGAGACCCAGTACTTC.

This clonotype was counted many times. The V and J genes are TRBV6-5 and TRBJ2-4; 9 nucleotides line up with TRBD2. Germline CDR1 MNHEY, CDR2 SVGAGI. This CDR3 comprises 19 residues. With 0 bases clipped from V and 0 bases from J, the junction kept 9 bases outside the gene matches. CDR3 residues: CASSYSTIGGGAAKNIQYF. Written as DNA, the CDR3 is TGTGCCAGCAGTTACTCGACAATCGGCGGGGGGGCAGCCAAAAACATTCAGTACTTC.

The table lists this clonotype with many counts. The CDR3 DNA follows: TGCAGCGTTGTGCAGGGCAGAAACACCATATATTTT. Residues: CSVVQGRNTIYF. V and J are TRBV29-1 and TRBJ1-3; tentatively, D is TRBD1 (5 bases). The CDR3 runs 12 residues. Germline V gives CDR1 SQVTM, CDR2 ANQGSEA. Trimming shortened V by 4 bases and J by 5 bases, and 9 bases separated the two germline ends. Variable domain in full (rest from reference TRBV29-1 and TRBJ1-3): SAVISQKPSRDICQRGTSLTIQCQVDSQVTMMFWYRQQPGQSLTLIATANQGSEATYESGFVIDKFPISRPNLTFSTLTVSNMSPEDSSIYLCSVVQGRNTIYFGEGSWLTVV.

The CDR3 protein is CSANQGQHNQPQHF. The CDR3, as DNA: TGCAGTGCTAACCAGGGACAGCACAATCAGCCCCAGCATTTT. The rearrangement joins TRBV20-1 to TRBJ1-5, with TRBD1 matching 7 bases. CDR3 length equals 14 residues. Germline lookup yields CDR1 DFQATT and CDR2 SNEGSKA (reference sequence). With 4 bases clipped from V and 3 bases from J, the junction kept 6 bases outside the gene matches.

This clonotype has more than one count but fewer than ten. The chain couples TRBV4-2 to TRBJ1-4; possibly TRBD1 for D (6 bases). CDR3 length: 18 amino acids. V was trimmed by 0 bases and J by 0 bases, leaving 14 bases between them. The germline gives CDR1 LGHNA, CDR2 YNFKEQ. Written as DNA, the CDR3 is TGTGCCAGCAGCCAAGATAGGGGACAACCTGCAACTAATGAAAAACTGTTTTTT. It encodes CASSQDRGQPATNEKLFF.

This clonotype was detected a few times. The V gene is TRBV6-1, the J gene TRBJ1-5; 8 nucleotides align to TRBD1. This CDR3 contains 16 residues. Germline V gives CDR1 MNHNS, CDR2 SASEGT. V trimming: 6 bases; J trimming: 3 bases; junction bases outside the gene matches: 10. CDR3 loop: CASSPQRDRLNQPQHF. The CDR3 coding sequence is TGTGCCAGCAGCCCCCAGAGGGACAGGCTCAATCAGCCCCAGCATTTT.

This chain uses TRBV12-3 or TRBV12-4 with TRBJ2-5; perhaps D is TRBD1 or TRBD2 (6 bases each). The V end was cut by 1 base, the J end by 6 bases, with 9 bases between. The CDR3 totals 13 residues. In DNA form, the CDR3 reads TGTGCCAGCAGTTTAGGAGGGGGGCAGACCCAGTACTTC. It translates to CASSLGGGQTQYF.

V and J are TRBV3-1 and TRBJ2-1; TRBD2 matches at 8 bases. Germline V CDR1 and CDR2: LGHDT, YNNKEL (reference sequence). J was trimmed by 5 bases and V by 7 bases; bases with no gene match: 7. The length of the CDR3 is 14 residues. CDR3 bases: TGTGCCAGCACGGTAGCGGGGACTAACAATGAGCAGTTCTTC. Its protein product is CASTVAGTNNEQFF.

This chain links TRBV10-3 with TRBJ2-5; 9 positions agree with TRBD2. The CDR3 spans 14 residues. The V gene's germline CDR1 is ENHRY and CDR2 SYGVKD. The V gene end was trimmed by 6 bases and the J gene end by 2 bases; junction bases not matched to a gene: 4. The CDR3 is CAIRGSGGQETQYF. The DNA of the CDR3 is TGTGCCATCAGGGGAAGCGGGGGGCAAGAGACCCAGTACTTC.

This rearrangement joins TRBV12-3 or TRBV12-4 to TRBJ1-1; 8 nucleotides agree with TRBD1. The length of the CDR3 is 15 residues. Trimming cost V 5 bases and J 3 bases; bases outside gene matches: 8. The CDR3 DNA sequence: TGTGCCAGCAGTCCCCGGACAGGGAGGCACACTGAAGCTTTCTTT. Protein sequence: CASSPRTGRHTEAFF.

This clonotype was counted many times. This chain joins TRBV24-1 and TRBJ2-3, with 8 bases that match TRBD1. Trimming at V came to 9 bases and at J to 3 bases, leaving 4 bases not matched to a gene. This CDR3 contains 13 residues. Germline V CDR1 and CDR2: KGHDR, SFDVKD. In DNA, the CDR3 is TGTGCCACCGGACAGGGTGGTACAGATACGCAGTATTTT. Protein product: CATGQGGTDTQYF.

This clonotype was counted many times. The rearrangement uses TRBV3-1 and TRBJ2-7; TRBD1 matches 9 bases. Germline CDR1 and CDR2: LGHDT and YNNKEL (reference sequence). The J segment lost 4 bases and the V segment lost 5 bases, leaving 6 bases of the junction unmatched. The CDR3 extends over 14 amino acids. The CDR3 here is CASSGTGLVYEQYF. Written as DNA, the CDR3 is TGTGCCAGCAGCGGGACAGGGTTGGTGTACGAGCAGTACTTC.

This clonotype was seen repeatedly, ten times or more. This chain uses TRBV4-3 with TRBJ2-2; 10 positions agree with TRBD1. CDR1 is LGHNA, CDR2 YSLEER, per germline. With V trimmed by 0 bases and J by 7 bases, 8 bases remained unmatched. The CDR3 has 17 residues. CDR3 residues: CASSQDWTGGYVGELFF. The CDR3 DNA reads TGCGCCAGCAGCCAAGATTGGACAGGGGGATATGTCGGGGAGCTGTTTTTT.

This clonotype was seen many times. This rearrangement joins TRBV29-1 to TRBJ1-1, with 8 bases aligning to TRBD1. V lost 3 bases to trimming and J lost 4 bases; unmatched junction nucleotides: 7. Germline V lookup: CDR1 SQVTM, CDR2 ANQGSEA. The CDR3 sequence is 14 residues long. The CDR3 nucleotides are TGCAGCGTTGACAATACAGGGGGTGGCACTGAAGCTTTCTTT. Protein: CSVDNTGGGTEAFF.

The rearrangement joins TRBV14 to TRBJ1-2; D is undetermined. V was trimmed by 5 bases and J by 4 bases, leaving 11 bases between them. This CDR3 comprises 13 residues. Germline CDR1 is SGHDN and CDR2 is FVKESK. CDR3 residues: CASSEGLGYGYTF. As DNA, the CDR3 is TGTGCCAGCAGCGAAGGACTCGGCTATGGCTACACCTTC. Looking up the rest from reference TRBV14 and TRBJ1-2 gives the full variable domain: EAGVTQFPSHSVIEKGQTVTLRCDPISGHDNLYWYRRVMGKEIKFLLHFVKESKQDESGMPNNRFLAERTGGTYSTLKVQPAELEDSGVYFCASSEGLGYGYTFGSGTRLTVV.

This rearrangement joins TRBV20-1 to TRBJ2-6; D call uncertain. The CDR3 is made up of 16 amino acids. The germline CDR1 and CDR2 sequences are DFQATT and SNEGSKA (reference sequence). V dropped 4 bases and J dropped 4 bases, with 17 bases sitting between them. The CDR3 reads CSAMARIGSGANVLTF. The CDR3 DNA sequence: TGCAGTGCTATGGCGAGGATCGGATCAGGGGCCAACGTCCTGACTTTC.

The gene calls are TRBV6-1 and TRBJ1-5; 9 nucleotides match TRBD1. V was pared by 1 base and J by 2 bases, with 6 bases of the junction left unmatched. This CDR3 is built from 17 residues. Per the germline V gene, CDR1 is MNHNS and CDR2 is SASEGT. DNA for the CDR3: TGTGCCAGCAGTGAAGGCCACCGGGACAGGGGCAATCAGCCCCAGCATTTT. It codes for CASSEGHRDRGNQPQHF.

In this sample, this clonotype turned up a few times. V usage is TRBV20-1 and J usage is TRBJ1-6, with TRBD1 identical over 8 bases. Losses at the gene ends were 2 bases for V and 7 bases for J; bases not matched to a gene: 13. Germline V CDR1 and CDR2: DFQATT, SNEGSKA (reference sequence). This CDR3 has 17 residues. The DNA of the CDR3 is TGCAGTGCTAGACTCGAAGCCGGACAGGGCAGGAATTCACCCCTCCACTTT. Translation gives CSARLEAGQGRNSPLHF.

The CDR3 nucleotides read TGTGCCAGCAGCCCATGGGTCCGAGACACTGAAGCTTTCTTT. Residues: CASSPWVRDTEAFF. V is TRBV12-3 or TRBV12-4 and J is TRBJ1-1, with D unresolved. The V and J ends lost 6 bases and 3 bases respectively, with 14 bases between them. The CDR3 runs to 14 residues.

The rearrangement joins TRBV6-2 or TRBV6-3 to TRBJ2-1; 15 bases match TRBD2. The germline gives CDR1 MNHEY, CDR2 SVGEGT. The CDR3 extends over 15 amino acids. J was trimmed by 13 bases and V by 6 bases; bases with no gene match: 10. The CDR3 protein is CASRIPGTSGGKQFF. CDR3 DNA: TGTGCCAGCAGGATACCCGGGACTAGCGGGGGGAAACAGTTCTTC.

V usage is TRBV13 and J usage is TRBJ2-2; 10 bases fit TRBD2. Germline V CDR1 and CDR2: PRHDT, FYEKMQ (reference sequence). This CDR3 is built from 14 residues. V gave up 11 bases and J gave up 1 base; unmatched junction bases: 4. The DNA of the CDR3 is TGTGCCGGAAGACTAGCGGGGAACACCGGGGAGCTGTTTTTT. Protein product: CAGRLAGNTGELFF.

In its sample, this clonotype was seen many times. V usage is TRBV29-1 and J usage is TRBJ2-3; D ambiguous. This CDR3 contains 13 residues. Germline V gives CDR1 SQVTM, CDR2 ANQGSEA. With 2 bases removed from V and 8 bases from J, the gap between germline ends came to 14 bases. CDR3 loop: CSVESTAFGTQYF. CDR3 DNA sequence: TGCAGCGTTGAATCGACCGCTTTCGGTACGCAGTATTTT.

This clonotype was found many times. The genes are TRBV20-1 and TRBJ2-5; 9 bases map to TRBD1. The germline V gene encodes CDR1 DFQATT and CDR2 SNEGSKA (reference sequence). The CDR3 totals 13 residues. CDR3 sequence reads: CSGDRVYRETQYF. CDR3 nucleotides: TGCAGCGGGGACAGGGTCTATAGGGAGACCCAGTACTTC.

The chain employs TRBV7-8 and TRBJ1-1; 7 bases are shared with TRBD1. CDR3 length equals 13 residues. V dropped 3 bases and J dropped 5; count of bases not matched to a gene: 3. Germline V gene data show CDR1 as SGHVS and CDR2 as FQNEAQ. The CDR3 DNA sequence: TGTGCCAGCAGCTTCTACAGGGGAACTGAAGCTTTCTTT. Translated, it gives CASSFYRGTEAFF.

This clonotype was detected a few times. This chain joins TRBV4-3 and TRBJ2-3; D not resolved. Germline lookup yields CDR1 LGHNA and CDR2 YSLEER. The CDR3 has 16 residues. Trimming left V 0 bases short and J 0 bases short, with 10 bases between. CDR3: CASSQDETTSTDTQYF. The CDR3 coding sequence is TGCGCCAGCAGCCAAGATGAGACGACTAGCACAGATACGCAGTATTTT.